The 8 T cell receptor beta chains reported below all come from one sample, sequenced in a study of shared clonotypes between healthy human individuals. Sequencing was performed with immunoSEQ multiplex PCR; in TCRdb, only in-frame clones are kept and a portion is missing. The table shows some 1,900,000 clones, with about 95% occurring only once. CD45RO-negative cells were positively selected for CCR7, leaving out terminally differentiated effector memory CD45RA+ cells. Sequenced input: naive CD8+ T cells sorted from blood. Every receptor here comes from a man younger than 35 in good health.

This clone came up once. The chain couples TRBV5-1 to TRBJ2-7, with D possibly TRBD2 on 6 matching bases. The CDR3 length is 15 residues. Trimming removed 4 bases from V and 1 base from J, with 15 bases in between. Germline CDR1 and CDR2: SGHRS and YFSETQ. This CDR3 reads CASSPGDWPSYEQYF. CDR3 nucleotides: TGCGCCAGCAGCCCCGGGGACTGGCCATCCTACGAGCAGTACTTC.

Concerning this clone itself: This specimen includes other DNA sequences encoding the same CDR3. This chain connects TRBV6-5 to TRBJ2-7, with D uncertain. The V and J ends lost 3 bases and 1 base respectively, with 7 bases between them. The CDR3 is made up of 13 amino acids. Germline V gene data show CDR1 as MNHEY and CDR2 as SVGAGI. CDR3 nucleotide sequence: TGTGCCAGCAGTTATCTCTCTTCCTACGAGCAGTACTTC. This sequence encodes CASSYLSSYEQYF.

Only a few counts were recorded for this clone. Other nucleotide sequences in the sample specify the same CDR3. The gene calls are TRBV27 and TRBJ1-6; D unresolved. The CDR3 length is 12 residues. V dropped 8 bases and J dropped 4 bases, with 6 bases sitting between them. In germline, CDR1 is MNHEY, CDR2 SMNVEV (reference sequence). The CDR3 sequence: CASGTYNSPLHF. CDR3 coding DNA: TGTGCCAGCGGAACATATAATTCACCCCTCCACTTT.

The CDR3 sequence: CAWSAQASGYNEQFF. DNA of the CDR3: TGTGCCTGGAGTGCGCAGGCGTCAGGCTACAATGAGCAGTTCTTC. The genes are TRBV30 and TRBJ2-1; D gene ambiguous. The V end lost 1 base, the J end lost 3 bases, and 13 bases lay between the germline ends. This CDR3 has 15 amino acids. Germline V CDR1 and CDR2: GTSNPN, SVGIG (reference sequence).

This sequence joins TRBV5-6 and TRBJ1-1; D call uncertain. There are 13 residues in the CDR3. Looked up from germline, CDR1 is SGHDT and CDR2 is YYEEEE. V shed 0 bases and J shed 0 bases, with 3 bases lying between them. CDR3 in amino acids: CASSLDVNTEAFF. CDR3 in DNA: TGTGCCAGCAGCTTGGATGTGAACACTGAAGCTTTCTTT.

This clone was counted a single time. This rearrangement joins TRBV19 to TRBJ2-2; D not resolved. The V gene lost 8 bases and the J gene lost 4 bases, with 14 bases spanning the gap. The CDR3 is made up of 14 amino acids. Germline V lookup: CDR1 LNHDA, CDR2 SQIVND (reference sequence). As DNA, the CDR3 is TGTGCCAGTGAGAACCGGGCCCTCACCGGGGAGCTGTTTTTT. This gives the protein CASENRALTGELFF. The full variable domain, completed using reference TRBV19 and TRBJ2-2, is DGGITQSPKYLFRKEGQNVTLSCEQNLNHDAMYWYRQDPGQGLRLIYYSQIVNDFQKGDIAEGYSVSREKKESFPLTVTSAQKNPTAFYLCASENRALTGELFFGEGSRLTVL.

This clone was counted once. This chain links TRBV15 with TRBJ1-1, with a weak D call TRBD1 (5 bases). The V end was cut by 5 bases, the J end by 0 bases, with 10 bases between. Germline lookup yields CDR1 LNHNV and CDR2 YYDKDF (reference sequence). CDR3 size: 14 residues. The CDR3 loop is CATSVAGLNTEAFF. The CDR3 DNA is TGTGCCACCAGCGTAGCAGGGCTGAACACTGAAGCTTTCTTT.

V usage is TRBV7-6 and J usage is TRBJ2-7; D may correspond to TRBD1 or TRBD2 (5 bases each). This CDR3 has 13 amino acids. Looked up from germline, CDR1 is SGHVS and CDR2 is FNYEAQ. V was cut by 1 base and J by 6 bases, with 10 bases left in between. In DNA, the CDR3 is TGTGCCAGCAGCTTAGACGGGGCGGGCGAGCAGTACTTC. This gives the protein CASSLDGAGEQYF.